The 5 T cell receptor beta chains in this list originate from one sample, sequenced in a study of OX40 agonist ivuxolimab in advanced cancers. Repertoires were generated with immunoSEQ multiplex PCR, while TCRdb's copy carries only in-frame clones and drops some. The table lists roughly 53,000 clones, 79% of them singletons. The sample consisted of CD4+ or CD8+ T cells sorted from blood, taken in a trial of the OX40 agonist ivuxolimab. The receptors shown here come from an adult with an advanced solid tumor such as melanoma, head and neck, liver or kidney cancer.

V is TRBV7-9 and J is TRBJ1-4; perhaps TRBD1 as D (6 bases). Germline V gene sequence: CDR1 SEHNR, CDR2 FQNEAQ (reference sequence). CDR3 length: 16 amino acids. V gave up 4 bases and J gave up 7 bases, with 19 bases separating them. The CDR3 DNA sequence: TGTGCCAGCAGCTATTTCCAGGGGAGTGAGGCTGAAAAACTGTTTTTT. This encodes CASSYFQGSEAEKLFF.

The V gene is TRBV7-9, the J gene TRBJ2-2, with D maybe TRBD2 (6 bases). Germline V gives CDR1 SEHNR, CDR2 FQNEAQ (reference sequence). This CDR3 is 16 amino acids long. V was pared by 0 bases and J by 11 bases, with 19 bases between. The CDR3 loop reads CASSLAGGFPARELFF. The CDR3 nucleotides read TGTGCCAGCAGCTTAGCTGGAGGGTTTCCCGCCAGAGAGCTGTTTTTT.

The chain uses TRBV7-3 and TRBJ2-3; 8 bases align to TRBD1. CDR3 length: 17 amino acids. Germline-derived CDR1 and CDR2 are SGHTA and FQGTGA. V lost 2 bases and J lost 4; bases outside the gene matches: 11. This CDR3 reads CASSLSLLDRVPDTQYF. The CDR3 bases are TGTGCCAGCAGCTTATCCTTATTGGACAGGGTTCCAGATACGCAGTATTTT.

This clone was found once. The V call is TRBV5-5, the J call TRBJ2-6, with D perhaps given as TRBD1 or TRBD2 (5 bases each). The V gene's germline CDR1 is SGHKS and CDR2 YYEKEE (reference sequence). The CDR3 runs to 15 residues. The germline V and J ends were trimmed by 0 bases and 4 bases, with 8 bases remaining between them. CDR3 sequence reads: CASSLDGAGANVLTF. The CDR3 nucleotides are TGTGCCAGCAGCTTGGACGGGGCGGGGGCCAACGTCCTGACTTTC.

The rearrangement joins TRBV7-2 to TRBJ2-1; 10 bases fit TRBD2. CDR1 SGHTA and CDR2 FQGNSA come from the germline V gene. The V and J ends lost 5 bases and 3 bases, in that order; junction bases with no gene match: 4. This CDR3 contains 15 residues. The CDR3 region is CASSPQRGGYNEQFF. The CDR3 DNA sequence: TGTGCCAGCAGCCCGCAGCGGGGGGGCTACAATGAGCAGTTCTTC.